Listed below are T cell receptor beta chains from one sample, sequenced in a study of blood T cells in healthy people across ages. Each CDR3 protein is one row after TCRdb ran MiXCR on the 5' RACE reads. Of hundreds of thousands of distinct CDR3 sequences listed, under 50% are singletons. Sequencing was done on a sample of blood. The receptor set was obtained from a man younger than 45 in good health. CDR3s include the opening cysteine and the closing phenylalanine or tryptophan. The D gene is left open where the match is weak. Clone size appears in some rows only: once, few, many, or a class for an expanded clone.

TRBV12-3/TRBV12-4	NA	NA	TRBJ2-5	CASSDTSEETQYF	TGTGCCAGCAGTGATACTAGTGAAGAGACCCAGTACTTC
TRBV18	NA	NA	TRBJ2-5	CASSPFVAASQETQYF	TGTGCCAGCTCACCTTTCGTTGCAGCCAGCCAAGAGACCCAGTACTTC
TRBV14	NA	NA	TRBJ2-7	CASSPGGKGDYEQYF	TGTGCCAGCAGCCCCGGTGGAAAAGGGGACTACGAGCAGTACTTC
TRBV11-1	TRBD1	few	TRBJ2-3	CASSADRGATQYF	TGTGCCAGCAGCGCGGACAGGGGAGCTACGCAGTATTTT
TRBV20-1	NA	few	TRBJ2-1	CSAKRQDSEQFF	TGCAGTGCAAAAAGACAGGACAGTGAGCAGTTCTTC
TRBV10-3	NA	NA	TRBJ2-3	CAITRDLTDTQYF	TGTGCCATCACGAGGGATTTGACAGATACGCAGTATTTT
TRBV18	TRBD1	NA	TRBJ2-1	CASSPQGAGYNEQFF	TGTGCCAGCTCACCACAGGGGGCAGGATACAATGAGCAGTTCTTC
TRBV28	NA	NA	TRBJ1-2	CASVKASGSGYTF	TGTGCCAGCGTTAAAGCCTCGGGCTCCGGCTACACCTTC
TRBV20-1	NA	NA	TRBJ1-1	CSASDSREWGTEAFF	TGCAGTGCCTCGGATAGCAGGGAGTGGGGCACTGAAGCTTTCTTT
TRBV6-5	NA	NA	TRBJ2-7	CASSYRQGGLGEQYF	TGTGCCAGCAGTTATAGACAGGGAGGCTTGGGGGAGCAGTACTTC
TRBV12-3/TRBV12-4	NA	few	TRBJ1-2	CATRMWQGPNYGYTF	TGTGCCACCAGGATGTGGCAGGGACCTAACTATGGCTACACCTTC
TRBV6-1	TRBD1	NA	TRBJ2-7	CASSGSHGTVSYEQYF	TGTGCCAGCAGTGGGAGCCACGGGACAGTCTCCTACGAGCAGTACTTC
TRBV20-1	NA	many	TRBJ2-1	CSARVGIQLGYNEQFF	TGCAGTGCTAGAGTAGGTATACAGCTGGGCTACAATGAGCAGTTCTTC
TRBV20-1	NA	NA	TRBJ2-3	CSAAFRGPSTDTQYF	TGCAGTGCCGCCTTTCGGGGGCCTAGCACAGATACGCAGTATTTT
TRBV25-1	TRBD1	NA	TRBJ1-4	CASSVGDRVVYEKLFF	TGTGCCAGCAGTGTAGGCGACAGGGTGGTTTATGAAAAACTGTTTTTT
TRBV4-2	NA	NA	TRBJ1-2	CASSQEGGIYGYTF	TGTGCCAGCAGCCAAGAAGGAGGGATCTATGGCTACACCTTC
TRBV4-1	NA	few	TRBJ2-5	CASSQESVVRETQYF	TGCGCCAGCAGCCAAGAGTCAGTCGTGCGGGAGACCCAGTACTTC
TRBV10-3	NA	NA	TRBJ1-4	CAISEPQYEKLFF	TGTGCCATCAGTGAGCCCCAGTATGAAAAACTGTTTTTT
TRBV27	NA	NA	TRBJ2-5	CASSFSGYQETQYF	TGTGCCAGCAGTTTTTCAGGATATCAAGAGACCCAGTACTTC
TRBV5-1	NA	NA	TRBJ2-1	CASRADGASYNEQFF	TGCGCCAGCAGAGCCGACGGGGCCTCCTACAATGAGCAGTTCTTC